This T cell receptor beta chain was captured in a study of cytomegalovirus exposure and HLA in healthy donors. General study points: Later on, an analysis tied under 20,000 TCR beta sequences to HLA alleles at 0.05 false discovery rate. A later analysis found common viral pathogens apparently linked to several of the most significant clusters. The productive fraction for most TCR beta V segments was about 90% or about 30% in an earlier analysis.

As for this clone: What it binds is unknown.

PCR primers comprised 60 Vbeta and 13 Jbeta primers. The protocol was immunoSEQ multiplex PCR, while the TCRdb copy is restricted to in-frame clones and leaves out a portion. Of roughly 97,000 clones in the sample, approximately 76% were seen once. Sequencing input: PBMCs. The source of this sequence is a woman aged 18-29 years in good health and CMV-seropositive.

The CDR3 nucleotides read TGTGCCAGCAGTGAAGCTAGCGGTCACCCCCCAGATACGCAGTATTTT. The encoded protein is CASSEASGHPPDTQYF. This chain uses TRBV6-1 with TRBJ2-3; a weak D match, TRBD2 (6 bases). Trimming shortened V by 0 bases and J by 4 bases, and 14 bases separated the two germline ends. The CDR3 has 16 residues. Germline V gene lookup returns CDR1 MNHNS and CDR2 SASEGT.